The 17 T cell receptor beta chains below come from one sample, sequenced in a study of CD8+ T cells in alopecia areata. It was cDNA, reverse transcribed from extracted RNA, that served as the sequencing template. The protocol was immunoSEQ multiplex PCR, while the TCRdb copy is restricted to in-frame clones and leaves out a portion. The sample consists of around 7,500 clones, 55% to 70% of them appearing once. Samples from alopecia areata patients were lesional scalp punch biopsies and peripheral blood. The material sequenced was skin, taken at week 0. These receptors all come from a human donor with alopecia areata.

The CDR3 here is CASSPLMSGNTIYF. CDR3 bases: TGTGCCAGCTCACCCCTAATGTCTGGAAACACCATATATTTT. V gene TRBV18 combines with J gene TRBJ1-3; D is ambiguous. The CDR3 runs to 14 residues. Trimming took off 3 bases at V and 1 base at J, with 7 bases between the two ends. From germline, CDR1 is KGHSH and CDR2 LQKENI.

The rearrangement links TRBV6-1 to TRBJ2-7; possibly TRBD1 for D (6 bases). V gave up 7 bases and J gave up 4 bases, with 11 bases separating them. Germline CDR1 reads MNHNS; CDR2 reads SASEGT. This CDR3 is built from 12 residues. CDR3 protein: CASKDSRYEQYF. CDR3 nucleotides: TGTGCCAGCAAGGACAGTAGATACGAGCAGTACTTC.

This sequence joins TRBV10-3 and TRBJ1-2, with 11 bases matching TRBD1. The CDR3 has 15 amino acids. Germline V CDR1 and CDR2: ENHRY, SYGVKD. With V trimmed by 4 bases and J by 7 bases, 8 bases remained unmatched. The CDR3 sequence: CAISVLDRGLAGYTF. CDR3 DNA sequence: TGTGCCATCAGTGTCCTGGACAGGGGGCTTGCTGGCTACACCTTC.

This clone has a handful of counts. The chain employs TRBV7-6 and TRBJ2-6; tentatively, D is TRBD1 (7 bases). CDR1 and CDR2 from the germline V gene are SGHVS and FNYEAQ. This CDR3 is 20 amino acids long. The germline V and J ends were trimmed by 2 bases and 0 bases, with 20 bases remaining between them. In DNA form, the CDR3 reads TGTGCCAGCAGCTTACTCCCGGGCTTGCAGGGGGGCTCTGGGGCCAACGTCCTGACTTTC. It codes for CASSLLPGLQGGSGANVLTF.

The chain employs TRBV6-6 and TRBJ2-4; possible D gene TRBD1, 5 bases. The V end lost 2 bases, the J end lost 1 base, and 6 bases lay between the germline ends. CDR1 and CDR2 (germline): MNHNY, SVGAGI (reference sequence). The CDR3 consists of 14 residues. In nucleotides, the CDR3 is TGTGCCAGCAGTTACAGACAGGCCAAAAACATTCAGTACTTC. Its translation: CASSYRQAKNIQYF.

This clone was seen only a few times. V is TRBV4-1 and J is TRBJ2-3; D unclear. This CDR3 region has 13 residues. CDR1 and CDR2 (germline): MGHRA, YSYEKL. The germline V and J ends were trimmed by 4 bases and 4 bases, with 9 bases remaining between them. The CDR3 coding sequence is TGCGCCAGCAGCCCTCGTCCTCCAGATACGCAGTATTTT. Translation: CASSPRPPDTQYF.

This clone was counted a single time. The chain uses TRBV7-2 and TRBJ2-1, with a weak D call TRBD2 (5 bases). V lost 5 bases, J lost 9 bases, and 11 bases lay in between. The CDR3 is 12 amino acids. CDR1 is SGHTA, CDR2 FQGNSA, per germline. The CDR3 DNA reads TGTGCCAGCAGCCTTGACTATGCTGAGCAGTTCTTC. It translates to CASSLDYAEQFF.

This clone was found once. The CDR3 region is CASLGSSYEQYF. CDR3 DNA: TGTGCCAGCCTTGGGTCCTCCTACGAGCAGTACTTC. The gene calls are TRBV2 and TRBJ2-7; D gene ambiguous. Germline assignment: CDR1 SNHLY and CDR2 FYNNEI. The V end lost 8 bases, the J end lost 0 bases, and 8 bases lay between the germline ends. This CDR3 contains 12 residues.

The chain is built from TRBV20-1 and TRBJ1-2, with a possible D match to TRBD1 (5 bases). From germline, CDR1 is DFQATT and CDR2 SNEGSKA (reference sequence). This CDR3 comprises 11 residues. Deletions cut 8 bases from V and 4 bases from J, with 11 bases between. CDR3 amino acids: CSLTETYGYTF. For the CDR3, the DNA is TGCAGTTTGACAGAGACCTATGGCTACACCTTC.

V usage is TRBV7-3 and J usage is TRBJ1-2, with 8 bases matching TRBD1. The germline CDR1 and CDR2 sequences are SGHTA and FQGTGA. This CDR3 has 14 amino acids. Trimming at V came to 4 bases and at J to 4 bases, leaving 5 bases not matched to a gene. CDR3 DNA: TGTGCCAGCAGCTCCGGACAGGGTGGCTATGGCTACACCTTC. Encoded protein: CASSSGQGGYGYTF.

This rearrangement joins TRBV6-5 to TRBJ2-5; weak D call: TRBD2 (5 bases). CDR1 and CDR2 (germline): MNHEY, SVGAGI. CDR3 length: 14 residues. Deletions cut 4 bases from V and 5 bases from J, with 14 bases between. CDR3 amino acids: CASSFRGGRETQYF. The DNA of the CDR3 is TGTGCCAGCAGTTTCCGAGGCGGGCGGGAGACCCAGTACTTC.

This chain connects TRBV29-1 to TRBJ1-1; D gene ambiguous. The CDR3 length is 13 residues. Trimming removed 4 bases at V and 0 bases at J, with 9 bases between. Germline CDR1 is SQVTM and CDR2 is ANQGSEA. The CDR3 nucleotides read TGCAGCGTTGTCGGTCAGTTGAACACTGAAGCTTTCTTT. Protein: CSVVGQLNTEAFF.

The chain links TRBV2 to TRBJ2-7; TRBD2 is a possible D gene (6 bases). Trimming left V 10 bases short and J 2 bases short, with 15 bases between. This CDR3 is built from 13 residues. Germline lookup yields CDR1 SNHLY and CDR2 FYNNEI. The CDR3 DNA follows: TGTGCCATCCATCCGCGGGGCACCTACGAGCAGTACTTC. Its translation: CAIHPRGTYEQYF. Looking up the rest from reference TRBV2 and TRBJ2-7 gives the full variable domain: EPEVTQTPSHQVTQMGQEVILRCVPISNHLYFYWYRQILGQKVEFLVSFYNNEISEKSEIFDDQFSVERPDGSNFTLKIRSTKLEDSAMYFCAIHPRGTYEQYFGPGTRLTVT.

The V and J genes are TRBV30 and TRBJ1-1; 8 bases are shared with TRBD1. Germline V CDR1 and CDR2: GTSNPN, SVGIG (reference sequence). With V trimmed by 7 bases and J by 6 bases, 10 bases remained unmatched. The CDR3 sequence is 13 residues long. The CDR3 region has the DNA TGTGCCTCAAGGACAGGGCAGGATTCTGAAGCTTTCTTT. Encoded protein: CASRTGQDSEAFF.

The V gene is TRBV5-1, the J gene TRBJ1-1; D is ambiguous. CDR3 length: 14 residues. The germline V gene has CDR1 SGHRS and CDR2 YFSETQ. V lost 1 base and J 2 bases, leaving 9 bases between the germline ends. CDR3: CASSLMSSNTEAFF. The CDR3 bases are TGCGCCAGCAGCTTGATGTCCAGTAACACTGAAGCTTTCTTT.

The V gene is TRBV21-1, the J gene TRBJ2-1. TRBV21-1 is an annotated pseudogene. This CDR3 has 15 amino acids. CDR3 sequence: CASRTSKSSYNEQFF. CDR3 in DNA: TGTGCCAGCCGAACATCAAAGAGCTCCTACAATGAGCAGTTCTTC.

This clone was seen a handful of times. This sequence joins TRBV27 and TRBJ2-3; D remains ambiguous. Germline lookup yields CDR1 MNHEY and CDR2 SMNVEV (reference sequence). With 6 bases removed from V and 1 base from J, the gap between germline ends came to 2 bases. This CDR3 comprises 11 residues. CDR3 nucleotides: TGTGCCAGCAGCCGCACAGATACGCAGTATTTT. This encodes CASSRTDTQYF.